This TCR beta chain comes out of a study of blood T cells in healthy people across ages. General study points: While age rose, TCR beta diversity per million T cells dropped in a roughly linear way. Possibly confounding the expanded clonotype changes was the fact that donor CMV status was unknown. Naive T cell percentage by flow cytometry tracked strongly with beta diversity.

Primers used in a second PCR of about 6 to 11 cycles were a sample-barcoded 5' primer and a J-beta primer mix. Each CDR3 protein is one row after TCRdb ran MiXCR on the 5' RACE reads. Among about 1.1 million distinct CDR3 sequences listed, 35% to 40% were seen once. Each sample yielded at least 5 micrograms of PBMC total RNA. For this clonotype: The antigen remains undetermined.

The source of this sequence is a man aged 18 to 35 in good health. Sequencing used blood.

In DNA, the CDR3 is TGTGCCAGCAGCCCACGGTCCCCCGATAGGGAGACCCAGTACTTC. This translates into CASSPRSPDRETQYF. The rearrangement links TRBV7-9 to TRBJ2-5; D is uncertain. Germline V lookup: CDR1 SEHNR, CDR2 FQNEAQ (reference sequence). The CDR3 spans 15 residues. Trimming left V 5 bases short and J 5 bases short, with 18 bases between.